Listed below are T cell receptor beta chains from one sample, sequenced in a study of OX40 agonist ivuxolimab in advanced cancers. Sequencing was performed with immunoSEQ multiplex PCR; in TCRdb, only in-frame clones are kept and a portion is missing. The table lists tens of thousands of clones, 85% to 90% of them singletons. Source: CD4+ or CD8+ T cells sorted from blood, taken in a trial of the OX40 agonist ivuxolimab. These receptors originate from an adult with an advanced solid tumor such as melanoma, head and neck, liver or kidney cancer. Each CDR3 is given without its conserved first and last residue.

J: TRBJ1-4
V: TRBV4-1
CDR3: ASSQDSGGSNEKLF

J: TRBJ2-7
V: TRBV11-3
CDR3: ASSLEGQISSYEQY

J: TRBJ1-1
V: TRBV30
CDR3: ACKMNTEAF

J: TRBJ2-1
V: TRBV6-5
CDR3: ASSIAGVPQF

J: TRBJ2-5
V: TRBV6-4
CDR3: ASSLGGQGRETQY

J: TRBJ1-1
V: TRBV29-1
CDR3: SVTGTGVAF

J: TRBJ2-5
V: TRBV5-6
CDR3: ASSLEHQETQY

J: TRBJ2-3
V: TRBV30
CDR3: AQGLDSSTQY

J: TRBJ2-2
V: TRBV7-2
CDR3: ASSVTGTNTGELF

J: TRBJ2-7
V: TRBV7-3
CDR3: ASSSDRNYEQY

J: TRBJ1-1
V: TRBV7-9
CDR3: ASSQLRRGTEAF

J: TRBJ1-6
V: TRBV10-2
CDR3: ASSQGLNSPLH

J: TRBJ2-7
V: TRBV6-1
CDR3: ASSTGQSYEQY

J: TRBJ1-2
V: TRBV6-6
CDR3: ASSYSRGPYYGYT

J: TRBJ1-5
V: TRBV9
CDR3: ASSVGQDNQPQH

J: TRBJ2-7
V: TRBV5-1
CDR3: ASSLAAGVSYEQY

J: TRBJ1-5
V: TRBV18
CDR3: ASSPISSNQPQH

J: TRBJ2-1
V: TRBV12-5
CDR3: ASGPQYSYNEQF

J: TRBJ2-4
V: TRBV11-2
CDR3: ASSLAGENIQY

J: TRBJ1-2
V: TRBV25-1
CDR3: ASTRGGYGYT

J: TRBJ1-5
V: TRBV7-9
CDR3: ASSLAARTGPGQPQH

J: TRBJ1-1
V: TRBV5-1
CDR3: ASSRLGQGGVNTEAF

J: TRBJ2-7
V: TRBV5-6
CDR3: ASSLGQGILEQY

J: TRBJ1-2
V: TRBV27
CDR3: ASSLTRAMGGYT

J: TRBJ2-6
V: TRBV9
CDR3: ASSPRHSSGANVLT

J: TRBJ2-4
V: TRBV5-1
CDR3: ASSYALAKNIQY

J: TRBJ1-2
V: TRBV5-4
CDR3: ASSFISRGYT

J: TRBJ2-7
V: TRBV14
CDR3: ASSPSSVHEQY

J: TRBJ2-5
V: TRBV2
CDR3: ASNQDRGRETQY

J: TRBJ2-2
V: TRBV19
CDR3: ASGYNRGSDTGELF

J: TRBJ1-3
V: TRBV6-5
CDR3: ASSSTGTGNTIY

J: TRBJ1-2
V: TRBV9
CDR3: ASSGGSRVDT

J: TRBJ2-7
V: TRBV25-1
CDR3: ASSGGGTVYEQY

J: TRBJ2-2
V: TRBV18
CDR3: ASSPGTSEAGELF

J: TRBJ1-5
V: TRBV15
CDR3: ATSAPGQGARQPQH

J: TRBJ2-3
V: TRBV5-8
CDR3: ASSLDRGTDTQY

J: TRBJ2-7
V: TRBV6-1
CDR3: ASSLGAVSSYEQY

J: TRBJ2-1
V: TRBV4-3
CDR3: ASSQIESYSYNEQF

J: TRBJ2-2
V: TRBV5-5
CDR3: ASSFPQIYTGELF

J: TRBJ1-1
V: TRBV7-9
CDR3: ASRREGTNTEAF